These 16 T cell receptor beta chains were all obtained from the same sample, sequenced in a study of blood T cell repertoires in COVID-19. The method was immunoSEQ multiplex PCR; TCRdb's version includes in-frame clones alone and lacks a portion of them. The sample contains roughly 120,000 clones, around 80% of which appear only once. The source material was peripheral blood. Source of these receptors: a man between 65 and 79 years old with acute or convalescent COVID-19.

V usage is TRBV4-3 and J usage is TRBJ1-1; 9 bases are a match to TRBD1. With 1 base clipped from V and 7 bases from J, the junction kept 13 bases outside the gene matches. The germline gives CDR1 LGHNA, CDR2 YSLEER. CDR3 length: 17 residues. The chain's CDR3 is CASSQAAPGQGPIEAFF. The CDR3 region has the DNA TGCGCCAGCAGCCAAGCGGCCCCGGGACAGGGACCGATTGAAGCTTTCTTT.

This clone was counted once. The genes are TRBV9 and TRBJ2-1; 7 bases are shared with TRBD2. Trimming took 2 bases from V and 4 from J; bases not matched to a gene: 3. Per the germline V gene, CDR1 is SGDLS and CDR2 is YYNGEE. This CDR3 contains 14 residues. The CDR3 spells CASSVGGSYNEQFF. The CDR3 nucleotides are TGTGCCAGCAGCGTTGGCGGGAGTTACAATGAGCAGTTCTTC.

The sample holds one count of this clone. V and J are TRBV5-4 and TRBJ2-5; 7 bases are shared with TRBD1. CDR1 is SGHNT and CDR2 is YYREEE in the germline V gene (reference sequence). The CDR3 runs to 14 residues. V lost 7 bases and J lost 5; bases outside the gene matches: 11. CDR3 bases: TGTGCCAGCGGCCCCCGGGACAGTCTGGAGACCCAGTACTTC. Its protein product is CASGPRDSLETQYF. The variable domain in full, with the rest retrieved from reference TRBV5-4 and TRBJ2-5, is ETGVTQSPTHLIKTRGQQVTLRCSSQSGHNTVSWYQQALGQGPQFIFQYYREEENGRGNFPPRFSGLQFPNYSSELNVNALELDDSALYLCASGPRDSLETQYFGPGTRLLVL.

In its sample, this clone was seen a few times. The rearrangement joins TRBV30 to TRBJ1-5, with 9 bases fitting TRBD1. The CDR3 loop spans 15 amino acids. Germline CDR1 and CDR2: GTSNPN and SVGIG (reference sequence). With 2 bases clipped from V and 2 bases from J, the junction kept 4 bases outside the gene matches. The CDR3 bases are TGTGCCTGGAGTCGGACAGGGGAGGGCAATCAGCCCCAGCATTTT. It encodes CAWSRTGEGNQPQHF. The variable domain in full, with the rest retrieved from reference TRBV30 and TRBJ1-5, is SQTIHQWPATLVQPVGSPLSLECTVEGTSNPNLYWYRQAAGRGLQLLFYSVGIGQISSEVPQNLSASRPQDRQFILSSKKLLLSDSGFYLCAWSRTGEGNQPQHFGDGTRLSIL.

The genes are TRBV7-9 and TRBJ1-3; a weak D match, TRBD1 (6 bases). V lost 5 bases to trimming and J lost 0 bases, with 17 bases between them. Germline loops: CDR1 SEHNR, CDR2 FQNEAQ (reference sequence). The CDR3 covers 17 residues. Here the CDR3 DNA reads TGTGCCAGCAGCCCCGAGGGGGAGGGGACCTCTGGAAACACCATATATTTT. As protein: CASSPEGEGTSGNTIYF.

The V gene is TRBV19, the J gene TRBJ2-3; 7 positions agree with TRBD1. V shed 5 bases, J shed 0 bases, and the junction held 5 bases outside the gene matches. The CDR3 is 15 amino acids. Germline V gives CDR1 LNHDA, CDR2 SQIVND (reference sequence). The CDR3 DNA reads TGTGCCAGTAGTGGATGGGACAGTAGCACAGATACGCAGTATTTT. Translated, it gives CASSGWDSSTDTQYF.

This clone was observed a few times. The chain couples TRBV29-1 to TRBJ2-7; 10 nucleotides agree with TRBD2. After removal of 6 bases from V and 1 base from J, the junction contained 9 bases not matched to a gene. This CDR3 has 15 residues. Per the germline V gene, CDR1 is SQVTM and CDR2 is ANQGSEA. As DNA, the CDR3 is TGCAGCGTCGACGGACTAGCGGAGTCATCCTACGAGCAGTACTTC. Protein sequence: CSVDGLAESSYEQYF.

This clone showed up just a few times. The chain couples TRBV27 to TRBJ1-2, with D perhaps matching TRBD1 (6 bases). The CDR3 extends over 13 amino acids. V lost 5 bases to trimming and J lost 8 bases, with 15 bases between them. Germline-derived CDR1 and CDR2 are MNHEY and SMNVEV (reference sequence). The CDR3 DNA sequence: TGTGCCAGCAGTCTAACTGGTACAGGGGGCTACACCTTC. Translated, it gives CASSLTGTGGYTF.

V is TRBV28 and J is TRBJ1-1; perhaps TRBD1 as D (6 bases). Germline V gene sequence: CDR1 MDHEN, CDR2 SYDVKM. This CDR3 has 14 residues. With 2 bases removed from V and 6 bases from J, the gap between germline ends came to 13 bases. Here the CDR3 DNA reads TGTGCCAGCAGTTTAGTAACAGGGAGGGCTGAAGCTTTCTTT. Translation gives CASSLVTGRAEAFF.

The chain links TRBV30 to TRBJ2-1; TRBD2 might be the D (5 bases). V was cut by 2 bases and J by 12 bases, with 14 bases left in between. The V gene's germline CDR1 is GTSNPN and CDR2 SVGIG (reference sequence). The CDR3 loop spans 12 amino acids. The CDR3 loop reads CAWSSTDSGQFF. The DNA of the CDR3 is TGTGCCTGGAGTTCAACGGACTCAGGGCAGTTCTTC.

The V call is TRBV5-8, the J call TRBJ2-1, with 13 bases aligning to TRBD2. V lost 4 bases, J lost 9 bases, and 7 bases stayed unmatched. The CDR3 totals 15 residues. Germline V CDR1 and CDR2: SGHTS, YDEGEE. CDR3 loop: CASSLWTSGSSEQFF. The DNA for the CDR3 is TGTGCCAGCAGCCTCTGGACTAGCGGGAGCTCTGAGCAGTTCTTC. The full variable domain, completed using reference TRBV5-8 and TRBJ2-1, is EAGVTQSPTHLIKTRGQQATLRCSPISGHTSVYWYQQALGLGLQFLLWYDEGEERNRGNFPPRFSGRQFPNYSSELNVNALELEDSALYLCASSLWTSGSSEQFFGPGTRLTVL.

Points on this clone: Its ends do not fully match the called genes, so a read error is possible. The V and J genes are TRBV7-9 and TRBJ1-1; weak D call: TRBD1 (5 bases). The CDR3 runs to 14 residues. Germline lookup yields CDR1 SEHNR and CDR2 FQNEAQ (reference sequence). CDR3 sequence: CASNLSGGNTEAFF. The CDR3 DNA follows: TGTGCCAGCAACTTATCGGGGGGGAACACTGAAGCTTTCTTT.

The chain couples TRBV7-8 to TRBJ2-5, with D possibly matching TRBD1 (6 bases). Germline CDR1 and CDR2: SGHVS and FQNEAQ. The CDR3 sequence is 14 residues long. The V end was cut by 5 bases, the J end by 5 bases, with 15 bases between. CDR3 in amino acids: CASSPNREGETQYF. For the CDR3, the DNA is TGTGCCAGCAGCCCCAACAGGGAAGGGGAGACCCAGTACTTC. The variable domain in full, completed from reference TRBV7-8 and TRBJ2-5, reads GAGVSQSPRYKVAKRGQDVALRCDPISGHVSLFWYQQALGQGPEFLTYFQNEAQLDKSGLPSDRFFAERPEGSVSTLKIQRTQQEDSAVYLCASSPNREGETQYFGPGTRLLVL.

V and J are TRBV7-2 and TRBJ2-1, with 13 positions matching TRBD2. V shed 5 bases, J shed 3 bases, and the junction held 1 base outside the gene matches. The CDR3 extends over 15 amino acids. Germline V gene lookup returns CDR1 SGHTA and CDR2 FQGNSA. For the CDR3, the DNA is TGTGCCAGCAGCAGGACTAGCGGGGGCTACAATGAGCAGTTCTTC. Translating gives CASSRTSGGYNEQFF. Based on the CDR3 plus reference TRBV7-2 and TRBJ2-1, the full variable domain is GAGVSQSPSNKVTEKGKDVELRCDPISGHTALYWYRQSLGQGLEFLIYFQGNSAPDKSGLPSDRFSAERTGGSVSTLTIQRTQQEDSAVYLCASSRTSGGYNEQFFGPGTRLTVL.

The chain has TRBV5-1 and TRBJ1-1; the match to TRBD1 covers 7 bases. CDR3 size: 16 residues. V gave up 4 bases and J gave up 4 bases; unmatched junction bases: 13. The germline gives CDR1 SGHRS, CDR2 YFSETQ. CDR3 sequence reads: CASSPTQGWGSTEAFF. The CDR3 nucleotides read TGCGCCAGCAGCCCAACACAGGGGTGGGGAAGCACTGAAGCTTTCTTT.

The V and J genes are TRBV19 and TRBJ2-5; TRBD1 might be the D (6 bases). The CDR3 is 15 residues long. CDR1 and CDR2 from the germline V gene are LNHDA and SQIVND (reference sequence). Trimming removed 6 bases from V and 5 bases from J, with 19 bases in between. CDR3 DNA sequence: TGTGCCAGTAGCTCGACAGGCCCGGCCGTGGAGACCCAGTACTTC. It codes for CASSSTGPAVETQYF.